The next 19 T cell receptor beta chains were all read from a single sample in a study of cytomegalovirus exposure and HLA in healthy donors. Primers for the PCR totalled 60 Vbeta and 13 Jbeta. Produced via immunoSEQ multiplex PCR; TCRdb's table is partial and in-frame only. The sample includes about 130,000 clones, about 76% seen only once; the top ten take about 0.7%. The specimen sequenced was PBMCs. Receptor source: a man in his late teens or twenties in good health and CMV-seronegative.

This CDR3 is CASANRVRNQPQHF. CDR3 DNA sequence: TGTGCCAGCGCGAACAGGGTAAGAAATCAGCCCCAGCATTTT. This rearrangement joins TRBV5-8 to TRBJ1-5, with D possibly TRBD1 on 6 matching bases. The CDR3 covers 14 residues. Trimming left V 7 bases short and J 4 bases short, with 15 bases between. CDR1 and CDR2 (germline): SGHTS, YDEGEE.

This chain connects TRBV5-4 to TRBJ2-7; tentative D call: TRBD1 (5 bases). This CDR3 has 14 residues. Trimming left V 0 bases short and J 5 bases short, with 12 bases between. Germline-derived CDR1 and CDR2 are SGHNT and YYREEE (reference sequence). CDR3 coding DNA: TGTGCCAGCAGCTTGGGAGCCTGGGGCGACGAGCAGTACTTC. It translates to CASSLGAWGDEQYF.

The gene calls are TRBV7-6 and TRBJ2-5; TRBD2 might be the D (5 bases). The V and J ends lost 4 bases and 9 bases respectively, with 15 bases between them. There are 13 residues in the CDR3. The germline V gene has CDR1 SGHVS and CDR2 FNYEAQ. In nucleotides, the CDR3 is TGTGCCAGCAGCTCTCTAGCCTCCGTGGCCCAGTACTTC. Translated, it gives CASSSLASVAQYF.

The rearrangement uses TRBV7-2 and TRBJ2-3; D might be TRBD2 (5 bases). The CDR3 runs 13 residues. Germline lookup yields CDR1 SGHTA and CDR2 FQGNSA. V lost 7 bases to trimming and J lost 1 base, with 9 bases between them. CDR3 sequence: CASTPRGTDTQYF. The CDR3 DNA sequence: TGTGCCAGCACCCCGCGGGGCACAGATACGCAGTATTTT.

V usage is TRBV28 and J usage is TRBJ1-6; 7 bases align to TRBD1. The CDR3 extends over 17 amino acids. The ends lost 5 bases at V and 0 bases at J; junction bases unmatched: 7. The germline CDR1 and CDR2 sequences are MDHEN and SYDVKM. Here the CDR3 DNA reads TGTGCCAGCAGTACACAGGGGATCCACTCCTATAATTCACCCCTCCACTTT. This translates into CASSTQGIHSYNSPLHF.

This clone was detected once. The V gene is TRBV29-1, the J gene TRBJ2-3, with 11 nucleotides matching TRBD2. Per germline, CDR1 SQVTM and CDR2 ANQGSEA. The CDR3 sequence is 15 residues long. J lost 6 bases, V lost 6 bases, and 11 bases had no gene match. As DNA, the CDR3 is TGCAGCGTGGATGGACTAGCGGGCAAACCGGATACGCAGTATTTT. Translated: CSVDGLAGKPDTQYF.

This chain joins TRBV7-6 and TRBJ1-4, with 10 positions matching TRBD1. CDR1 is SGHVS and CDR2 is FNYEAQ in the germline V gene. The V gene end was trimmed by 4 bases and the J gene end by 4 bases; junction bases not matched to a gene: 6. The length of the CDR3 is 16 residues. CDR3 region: CASSSGTGEGNEKLFF. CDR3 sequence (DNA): TGTGCCAGCAGCTCAGGGACAGGGGAGGGTAATGAAAAACTGTTTTTT.

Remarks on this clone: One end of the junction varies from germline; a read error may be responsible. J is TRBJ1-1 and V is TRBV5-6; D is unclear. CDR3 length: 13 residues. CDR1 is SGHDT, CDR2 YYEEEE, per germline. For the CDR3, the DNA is TGTGCCAGCAGCTTGGCCAGTAACAGTGAAGCTTTCTTT. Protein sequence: CASSLASNSEAFF.

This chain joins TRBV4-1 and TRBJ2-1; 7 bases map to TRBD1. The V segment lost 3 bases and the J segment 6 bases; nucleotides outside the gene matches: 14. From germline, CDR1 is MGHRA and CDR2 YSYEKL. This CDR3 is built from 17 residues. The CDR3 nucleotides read TGCGCCAGCAGCCAGCAGGTACCGGGACAGAGCCGCAATGAGCAGTTCTTC. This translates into CASSQQVPGQSRNEQFF.

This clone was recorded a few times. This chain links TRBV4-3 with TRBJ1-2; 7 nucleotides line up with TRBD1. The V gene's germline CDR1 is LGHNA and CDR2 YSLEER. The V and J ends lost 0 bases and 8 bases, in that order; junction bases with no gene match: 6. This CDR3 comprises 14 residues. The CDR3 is CASSQDGQGGGYTF. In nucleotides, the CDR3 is TGCGCCAGCAGCCAAGATGGGCAGGGGGGAGGCTACACCTTC.

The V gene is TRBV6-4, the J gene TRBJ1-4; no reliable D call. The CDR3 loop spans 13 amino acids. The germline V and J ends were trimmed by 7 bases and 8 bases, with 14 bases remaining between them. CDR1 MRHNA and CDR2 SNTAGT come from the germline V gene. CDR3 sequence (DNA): TGTGCCAGCACTAGCGATCCTGGGGAAAAACTGTTTTTT. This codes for CASTSDPGEKLFF.

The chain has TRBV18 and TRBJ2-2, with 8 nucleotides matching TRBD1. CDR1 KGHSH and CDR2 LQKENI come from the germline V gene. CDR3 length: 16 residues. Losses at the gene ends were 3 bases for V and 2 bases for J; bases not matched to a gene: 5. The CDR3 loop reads CASSPRAGGNTGELFF. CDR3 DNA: TGTGCCAGCTCACCGAGAGCAGGGGGCAACACCGGGGAGCTGTTTTTT. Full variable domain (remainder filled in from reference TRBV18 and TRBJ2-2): NAGVMQNPRHLVRRRGQEARLRCSPMKGHSHVYWYRQLPEEGLKFMVYLQKENIIDESGMPKERFSAEFPKEGPSILRIQQVVRGDSAAYFCASSPRAGGNTGELFFGEGSRLTVL.

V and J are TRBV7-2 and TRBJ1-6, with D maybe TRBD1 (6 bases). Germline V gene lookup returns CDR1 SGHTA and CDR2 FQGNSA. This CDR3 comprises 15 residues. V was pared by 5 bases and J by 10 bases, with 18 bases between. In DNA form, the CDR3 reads TGTGCCAGCAGCCGAGAGGCACAGGGTGACTCACCCCTCCACTTT. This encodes CASSREAQGDSPLHF.

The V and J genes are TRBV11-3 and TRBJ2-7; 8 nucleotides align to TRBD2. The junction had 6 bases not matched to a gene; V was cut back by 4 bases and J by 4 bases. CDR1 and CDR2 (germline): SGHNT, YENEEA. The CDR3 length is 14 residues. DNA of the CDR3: TGTGCCAGCAGCTCCTCGGGGGGGTCGTACGAGCAGTACTTC. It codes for CASSSSGGSYEQYF.

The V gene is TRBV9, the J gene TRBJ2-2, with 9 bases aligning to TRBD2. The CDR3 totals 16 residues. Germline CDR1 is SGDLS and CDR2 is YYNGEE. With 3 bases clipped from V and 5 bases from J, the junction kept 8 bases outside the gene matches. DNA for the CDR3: TGTGCCAGCAGCGCGGCGGGGGGGCCTCGGACCGGGGAGCTGTTTTTT. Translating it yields CASSAAGGPRTGELFF. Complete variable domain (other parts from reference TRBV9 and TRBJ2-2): DSGVTQTPKHLITATGQRVTLRCSPRSGDLSVYWYQQSLDQGLQFLIQYYNGEERAKGNILERFSAQQFPDLHSELNLSSLELGDSALYFCASSAAGGPRTGELFFGEGSRLTVL.

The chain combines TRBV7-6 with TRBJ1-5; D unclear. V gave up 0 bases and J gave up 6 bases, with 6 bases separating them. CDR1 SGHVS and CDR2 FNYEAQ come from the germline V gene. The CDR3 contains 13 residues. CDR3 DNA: TGTGCCAGCAGCTTAGCGTCGGGTCAGCCCCAGCATTTT. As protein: CASSLASGQPQHF.

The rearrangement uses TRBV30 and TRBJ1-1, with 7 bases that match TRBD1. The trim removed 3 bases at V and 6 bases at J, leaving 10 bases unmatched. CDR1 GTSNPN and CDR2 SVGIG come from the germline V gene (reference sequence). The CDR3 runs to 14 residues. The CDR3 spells CAWSLNSRGSEAFF. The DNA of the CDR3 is TGTGCCTGGAGCCTAAACTCCAGGGGGTCTGAAGCTTTCTTT.

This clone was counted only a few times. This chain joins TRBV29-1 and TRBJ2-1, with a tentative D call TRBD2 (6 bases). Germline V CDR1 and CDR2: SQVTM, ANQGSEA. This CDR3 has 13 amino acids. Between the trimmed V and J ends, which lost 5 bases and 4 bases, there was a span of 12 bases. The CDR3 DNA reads TGCAGCGTTTTGACTGGGACTTACAATGAGCAGTTCTTC. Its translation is CSVLTGTYNEQFF.

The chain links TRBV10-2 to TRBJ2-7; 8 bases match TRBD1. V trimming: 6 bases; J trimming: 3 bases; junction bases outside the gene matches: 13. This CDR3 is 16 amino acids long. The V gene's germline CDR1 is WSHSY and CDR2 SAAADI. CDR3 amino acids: CASRPTGTGDYYEQYF. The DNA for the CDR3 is TGCGCCAGCAGGCCTACCGGGACAGGAGACTACTACGAGCAGTACTTC.